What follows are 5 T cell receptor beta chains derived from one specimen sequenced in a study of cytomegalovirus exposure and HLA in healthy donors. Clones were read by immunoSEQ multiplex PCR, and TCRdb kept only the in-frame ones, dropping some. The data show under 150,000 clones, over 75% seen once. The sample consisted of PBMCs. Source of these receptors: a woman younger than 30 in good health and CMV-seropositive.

This CDR3 reads CASSWGRPEVPSGELFF. The CDR3 coding sequence is TGTGCCAGCAGCTGGGGGCGTCCCGAGGTTCCCAGCGGGGAGCTGTTTTTT. V and J are TRBV5-6 and TRBJ2-2, with a possible D match to TRBD1 (6 bases). There are 17 residues in the CDR3. Trimming shortened V by 3 bases and J by 7 bases, and 22 bases separated the two germline ends. The germline CDR1 and CDR2 sequences are SGHDT and YYEEEE.

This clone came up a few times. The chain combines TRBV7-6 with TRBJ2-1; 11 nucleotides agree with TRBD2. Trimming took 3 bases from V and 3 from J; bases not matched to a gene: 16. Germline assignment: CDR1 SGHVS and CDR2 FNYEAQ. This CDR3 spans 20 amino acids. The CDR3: CASSLSVSSSGGAYYNEQFF. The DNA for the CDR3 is TGTGCCAGCAGCTTGAGTGTATCGAGTAGCGGGGGGGCGTACTACAATGAGCAGTTCTTC.

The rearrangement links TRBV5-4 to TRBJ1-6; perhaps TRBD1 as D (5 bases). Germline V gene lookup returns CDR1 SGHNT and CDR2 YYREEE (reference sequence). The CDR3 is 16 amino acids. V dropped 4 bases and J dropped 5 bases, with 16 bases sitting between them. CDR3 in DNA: TGTGCCAGCAGCCCTGTACGGGGGACGAATAATTCACCCCTCCACTTT. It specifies CASSPVRGTNNSPLHF.

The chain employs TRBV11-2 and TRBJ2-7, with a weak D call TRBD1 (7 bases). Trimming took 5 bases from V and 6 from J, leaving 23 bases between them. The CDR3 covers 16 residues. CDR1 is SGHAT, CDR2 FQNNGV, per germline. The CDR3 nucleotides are TGTGCCAGCAGCGGGGGGACAGTACGGACCTCTGGCGAGCAGTACTTC. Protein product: CASSGGTVRTSGEQYF. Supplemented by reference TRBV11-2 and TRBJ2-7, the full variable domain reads EAGVAQSPRYKIIEKRQSVAFWCNPISGHATLYWYQQILGQGPKLLIQFQNNGVVDDSQLPKDRFSAERLKGVDSTLKIQPAKLEDSAVYLCASSGGTVRTSGEQYFGPGTRLTVT.

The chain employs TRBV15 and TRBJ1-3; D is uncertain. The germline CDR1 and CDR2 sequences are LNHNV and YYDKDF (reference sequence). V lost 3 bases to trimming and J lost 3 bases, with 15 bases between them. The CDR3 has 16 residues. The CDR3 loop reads CATSSVMDQVGNTIYF. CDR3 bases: TGTGCCACCAGCAGCGTTATGGATCAGGTTGGAAACACCATATATTTT.